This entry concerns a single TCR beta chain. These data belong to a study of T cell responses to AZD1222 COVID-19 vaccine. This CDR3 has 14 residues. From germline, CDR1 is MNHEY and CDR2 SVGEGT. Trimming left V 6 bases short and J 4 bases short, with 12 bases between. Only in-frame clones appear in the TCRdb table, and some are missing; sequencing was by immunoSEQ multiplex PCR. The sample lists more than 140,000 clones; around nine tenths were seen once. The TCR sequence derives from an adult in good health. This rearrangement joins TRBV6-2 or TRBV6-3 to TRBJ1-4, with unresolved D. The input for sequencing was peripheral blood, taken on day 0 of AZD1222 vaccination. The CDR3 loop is CASSLRSRNEKLFF. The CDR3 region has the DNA TGTGCCAGCAGCTTAAGGAGCCGTAATGAAAAACTGTTTTTT.